These 18 T cell receptor beta chains originate from one sample sequenced in a study of T-cell reconstitution after alpha-beta-depleted transplantation in children. Study-level results: Newly generated T cells supplied most T-cell counts and diversity one year post-transplant.

Unique molecular identifiers were incorporated into the prepared TCRbeta library. TCRdb used MiXCR to reprocess the PCR reads, holding one entry per CDR3 protein. The sample comprises about 300,000 distinct CDR3 sequences, 7.5% to 9% of which are singletons, and 9.1% rests with the top ten. Their antigens are not known. The sample in question was peripheral blood, obtained 360 days after TCRalphabeta/CD19-depleted stem cell transplant. These receptors were taken from a female patient younger than 10 who had a stem cell transplant for Fanconi anemia, so the T cells may come from the graft donor.

This clonotype has a count of ten or more. The rearrangement joins TRBV12-3 or TRBV12-4 to TRBJ2-7; D unclear. This CDR3 spans 15 amino acids. V lost 2 bases and J 0 bases, leaving 11 bases between the germline ends. Written as DNA, the CDR3 is TGTGCCAGCAGTTTAAAAGCGACTGCCTCCTACGAGCAGTACTTC. Encoded protein: CASSLKATASYEQYF.

The gene calls are TRBV3-2 and TRBJ2-1; the table's D call, TRBD1, was not checked against the DNA. TRBV3-2 is a listed pseudogene. The CDR3 extends over 20 amino acids. The CDR3 is CACSQPPPRDRGESYNEQFF. CDR3 sequence (DNA): TGTGCCTGCAGCCAACCCCCACCCAGGGACAGGGGGGAATCCTACAATGAGCAGTTCTTC.

This clonotype was counted many times. The rearrangement uses TRBV12-3 or TRBV12-4 and TRBJ1-1; TRBD1 matches 7 bases. J lost 4 bases, V lost 4 bases, and 9 bases had no gene match. The CDR3 runs to 15 residues. This chain's CDR3 is CASSSNRGGGTEAFF. CDR3 nucleotide sequence: TGTGCCAGCAGTTCAAACAGGGGAGGAGGCACTGAAGCTTTCTTT.

The V call is TRBV5-1, the J call TRBJ2-3; possibly TRBD2 for D (5 bases). The V end was cut by 0 bases, the J end by 3 bases, with 17 bases between. This CDR3 has 17 amino acids. Per the germline V gene, CDR1 is SGHRS and CDR2 is YFSETQ. The CDR3 here is CASSLGLITRVTDTQYF. CDR3 coding DNA: TGCGCCAGCAGCTTGGGGCTCATTACTAGGGTGACAGATACGCAGTATTTT.

The chain has TRBV20-1 and TRBJ2-1; 11 bases agree with TRBD2. CDR1 and CDR2 (germline): DFQATT, SNEGSKA (reference sequence). The CDR3 is made up of 15 amino acids. J lost 8 bases, V lost 5 bases, and 11 bases had no gene match. CDR3 loop: CSASHTSGGGHEQFF. CDR3 DNA sequence: TGCAGTGCTTCCCATACTAGCGGGGGCGGCCATGAGCAGTTCTTC.

This clonotype has ten or more counts. The rearrangement joins TRBV12-3 or TRBV12-4 to TRBJ2-5; D remains unclear. V lost 6 bases and J lost 7, with 15 bases in between. CDR3 length: 13 residues. The CDR3 DNA reads as TGTGCCAGCAGACAGACACCGTCGGGGACCCAGTACTTC. This sequence encodes CASRQTPSGTQYF.

This clonotype was seen a few times. CDR3 DNA sequence: TGTGCCAGCAGTGATCGACGGTGGAACACCGGGGAGCTGTTTTTT. This codes for CASSDRRWNTGELFF. The gene calls are TRBV6-5 and TRBJ2-2; no reliable D call. V was pared by 5 bases and J by 1 base, with 11 bases between. The germline CDR1 and CDR2 sequences are MNHEY and SVGAGI. This CDR3 has 15 amino acids.

The sample holds many counts of this clonotype. CDR3 nucleotides: TGTGCCATCAAAGCCGAGACTAGCGTTATAAGAACCCTCAATGAGCAGTTCTTC. Its protein is CAIKAETSVIRTLNEQFF. This chain uses TRBV10-3 with TRBJ2-1; 8 bases are shared with TRBD2. CDR3 size: 18 residues. Germline values: CDR1 ENHRY, CDR2 SYGVKD. The V segment lost 7 bases and the J segment 6 bases; nucleotides outside the gene matches: 20.

This clonotype came up many times. The chain recombines TRBV20-1 with TRBJ2-3, with TRBD1 as a possible D gene (5 bases). The germline V and J ends were trimmed by 4 bases and 2 bases, with 16 bases remaining between them. Germline-derived CDR1 and CDR2 are DFQATT and SNEGSKA (reference sequence). This CDR3 is 15 amino acids long. CDR3 sequence: CSAKSGKFNTDTQYF. In DNA, the CDR3 is TGCAGTGCTAAATCAGGGAAGTTCAACACAGATACGCAGTATTTT.

This clonotype came up many times. The chain couples TRBV29-1 to TRBJ1-1, with a possible D match to TRBD1 (5 bases). CDR3 size: 13 residues. Trimming took 7 bases from V and 0 from J, leaving 12 bases between them. Looked up from germline, CDR1 is SQVTM and CDR2 is ANQGSEA. CDR3 bases: TGCAGCGCCGCAGGGTCCGTGAACACTGAAGCTTTCTTT. It is translated as CSAAGSVNTEAFF.

This clonotype was seen only a few times. The CDR3 reads CAISGLGLRDRQETQYF. CDR3 DNA: TGTGCCATCAGTGGCTTAGGCTTGCGGGACAGGCAAGAGACCCAGTACTTC. The genes are TRBV10-3 and TRBJ2-5; 8 nucleotides agree with TRBD1. The CDR3 contains 17 residues. V was clipped by 4 bases and J by 2 bases; unmatched bases: 12. Germline V lookup: CDR1 ENHRY, CDR2 SYGVKD.

This chain uses TRBV7-8 with TRBJ1-6, with TRBD1 as a possible D gene (6 bases). V lost 10 bases to trimming and J lost 10 bases, with 14 bases between them. The CDR3 length is 12 residues. Germline loops: CDR1 SGHVS, CDR2 FQNEAQ. The CDR3 sequence is CATGGAASPLHF. In nucleotides, the CDR3 is TGTGCCACCGGGGGGGCGGCATCACCCCTCCACTTT.

Many counts were recorded for this clonotype. The chain has TRBV28 and TRBJ2-7; no definite D call. V gave up 6 bases and J gave up 5 bases, with 20 bases separating them. This CDR3 spans 15 amino acids. Germline-derived CDR1 and CDR2 are MDHEN and SYDVKM. CDR3 bases: TGTGCCAGCAGATCCTCCCCAGCCCAGAGAGACGAGCAGTACGTC. This encodes CASRSSPAQRDEQYV.

The chain combines TRBV11-1 with TRBJ1-6; D ambiguous. Germline V gene sequence: CDR1 SGHAT, CDR2 FQDESV (reference sequence). The CDR3 extends over 12 amino acids. The V gene lost 7 bases and the J gene lost 7 bases, with 8 bases spanning the gap. The CDR3: CASNHGNSPLHF. The CDR3 DNA is TGTGCCAGCAATCACGGGAATTCACCCCTCCACTTT.

The V gene is TRBV5-4, the J gene TRBJ2-3; D call uncertain. Trimming removed 4 bases from V and 0 bases from J, with 9 bases in between. Looked up from germline, CDR1 is SGHNT and CDR2 is YYREEE (reference sequence). CDR3 length: 14 amino acids. The DNA for the CDR3 is TGTGCCAGCAGCCACCTCGCTAGCACAGATACGCAGTATTTT. Protein: CASSHLASTDTQYF.

In its sample, this clonotype was seen a few times. This chain links TRBV27 with TRBJ2-2; no definite D call. Looked up from germline, CDR1 is MNHEY and CDR2 is SMNVEV (reference sequence). Trimming took 3 bases from V and 1 from J, leaving 12 bases between them. The CDR3 is 16 residues long. CDR3 DNA: TGTGCCAGCAGTTTTATTTCCACCTTGAACACCGGGGAGCTGTTTTTT. Translation: CASSFISTLNTGELFF.

The chain carries TRBV29-1 and TRBJ2-1; possible D gene TRBD2, 6 bases. The CDR3 length is 14 residues. V lost 4 bases to trimming and J lost 9 bases, with 19 bases between them. Germline loops: CDR1 SQVTM, CDR2 ANQGSEA. The CDR3: CSVVGLREWGEQFF. CDR3 nucleotides: TGCAGCGTTGTGGGTCTCCGGGAGTGGGGTGAGCAGTTCTTC.

This clonotype has a handful of counts. The chain combines TRBV29-1 with TRBJ1-1; 11 bases align to TRBD1. The trim removed 6 bases at V and 4 bases at J, leaving 7 bases unmatched. CDR1 and CDR2 from the germline V gene are SQVTM and ANQGSEA. The CDR3 is 14 amino acids. The CDR3 is CSVMDRGPGTEAFF. In nucleotides, the CDR3 is TGCAGCGTGATGGACAGGGGGCCAGGCACTGAAGCTTTCTTT.